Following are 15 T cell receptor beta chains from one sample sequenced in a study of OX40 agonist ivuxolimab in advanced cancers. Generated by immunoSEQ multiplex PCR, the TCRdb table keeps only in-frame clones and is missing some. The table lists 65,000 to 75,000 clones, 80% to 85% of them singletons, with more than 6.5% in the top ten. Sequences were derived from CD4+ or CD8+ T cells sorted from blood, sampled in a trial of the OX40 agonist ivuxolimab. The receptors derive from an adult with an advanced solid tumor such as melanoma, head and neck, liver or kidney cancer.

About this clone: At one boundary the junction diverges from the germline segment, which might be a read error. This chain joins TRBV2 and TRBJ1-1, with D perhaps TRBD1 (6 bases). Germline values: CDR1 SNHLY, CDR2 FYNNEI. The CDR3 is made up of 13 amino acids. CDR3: CASSVGGQVPGLF. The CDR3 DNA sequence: TGTGCCAGCAGTGTCGGGGGGCAGGTACCGGGACTCTTT.

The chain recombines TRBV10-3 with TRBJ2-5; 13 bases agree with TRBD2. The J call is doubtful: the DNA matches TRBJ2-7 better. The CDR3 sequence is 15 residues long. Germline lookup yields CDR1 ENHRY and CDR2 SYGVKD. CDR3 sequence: CAIRGLAGDPYEQYF. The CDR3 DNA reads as TGTGCCATCAGAGGACTAGCGGGGGACCCCTACGAGCAGTACTTC.

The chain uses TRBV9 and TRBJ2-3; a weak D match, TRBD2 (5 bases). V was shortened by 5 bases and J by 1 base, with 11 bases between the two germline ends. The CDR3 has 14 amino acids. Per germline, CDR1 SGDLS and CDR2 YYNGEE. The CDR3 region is CASSSLSGTDTQYF. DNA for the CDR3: TGTGCCAGCAGTTCCCTTAGCGGCACAGATACGCAGTATTTT.

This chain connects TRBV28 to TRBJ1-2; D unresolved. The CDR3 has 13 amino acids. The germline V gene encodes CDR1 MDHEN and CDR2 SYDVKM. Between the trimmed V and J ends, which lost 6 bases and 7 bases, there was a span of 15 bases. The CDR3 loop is CASSGSYSRGYTF. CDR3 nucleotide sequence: TGTGCCAGCAGCGGATCGTATTCTCGTGGCTACACCTTC.

The CDR3 bases are TGCAGTGCCACGGACAGCTATGGCTACACCTTC. Translating it yields CSATDSYGYTF. The gene calls are TRBV20-1 and TRBJ1-2; TRBD1 might be the D (6 bases). The ends were cut back, 6 bases at V and 4 bases at J, with 9 bases in the middle. The CDR3 has 11 residues. CDR1 is DFQATT and CDR2 is SNEGSKA in the germline V gene (reference sequence).

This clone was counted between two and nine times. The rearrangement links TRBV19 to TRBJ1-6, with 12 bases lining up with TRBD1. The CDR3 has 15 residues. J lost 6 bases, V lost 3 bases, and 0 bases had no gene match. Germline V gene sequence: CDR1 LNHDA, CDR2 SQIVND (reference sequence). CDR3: CASSMGQGANSPLHF. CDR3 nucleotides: TGTGCCAGTAGTATGGGACAGGGGGCTAATTCACCCCTCCACTTT. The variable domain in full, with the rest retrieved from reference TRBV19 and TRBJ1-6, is DGGITQSPKYLFRKEGQNVTLSCEQNLNHDAMYWYRQDPGQGLRLIYYSQIVNDFQKGDIAEGYSVSREKKESFPLTVTSAQKNPTAFYLCASSMGQGANSPLHFGNGTRLTVT.

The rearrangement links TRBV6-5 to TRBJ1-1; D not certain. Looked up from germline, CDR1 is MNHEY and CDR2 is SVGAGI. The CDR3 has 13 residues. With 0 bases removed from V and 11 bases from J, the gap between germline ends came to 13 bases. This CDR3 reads CASSYSSGSLAFF. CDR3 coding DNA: TGTGCCAGCAGTTACTCATCCGGCAGTCTGGCTTTCTTT.

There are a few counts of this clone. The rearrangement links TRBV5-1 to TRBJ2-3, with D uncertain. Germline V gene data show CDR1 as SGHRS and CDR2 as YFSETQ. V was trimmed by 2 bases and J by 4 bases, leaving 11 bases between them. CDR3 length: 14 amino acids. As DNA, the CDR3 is TGCGCCAGCAGCTTCCGTTCCTATCCAGATACGCAGTATTTT. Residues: CASSFRSYPDTQYF.

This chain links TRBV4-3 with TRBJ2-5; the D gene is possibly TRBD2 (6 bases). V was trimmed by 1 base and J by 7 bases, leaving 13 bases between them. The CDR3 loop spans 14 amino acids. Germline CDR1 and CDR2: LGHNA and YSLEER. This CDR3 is CASSQGGRSGTQYF. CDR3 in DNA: TGCGCCAGCAGCCAAGGTGGGAGGAGCGGGACCCAGTACTTC.

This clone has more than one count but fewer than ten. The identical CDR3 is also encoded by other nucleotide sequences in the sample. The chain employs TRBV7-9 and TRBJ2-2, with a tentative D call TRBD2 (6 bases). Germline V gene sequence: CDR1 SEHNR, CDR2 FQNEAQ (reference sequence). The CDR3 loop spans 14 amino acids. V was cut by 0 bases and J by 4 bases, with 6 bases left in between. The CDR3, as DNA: TGTGCCAGCAGCTTAGCGGGGGGCACCGGGGAGCTGTTTTTT. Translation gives CASSLAGGTGELFF.

For the CDR3, the DNA is TGTGCCACCTCGAAACCGACCTCTGGAAACACCATATATTTT. Amino acid sequence: CATSKPTSGNTIYF. This rearrangement joins TRBV15 to TRBJ1-3; D is ambiguous. The CDR3 runs 14 residues. V was clipped by 8 bases and J by 0 bases, with 11 bases between them. The germline gives CDR1 LNHNV, CDR2 YYDKDF (reference sequence).

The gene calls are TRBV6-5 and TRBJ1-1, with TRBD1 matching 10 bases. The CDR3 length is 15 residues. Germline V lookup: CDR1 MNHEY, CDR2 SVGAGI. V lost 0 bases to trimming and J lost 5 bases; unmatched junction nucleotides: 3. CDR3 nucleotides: TGTGCCAGCAGTTACTCAAGGGACAGGGGAACTGAAGCTTTCTTT. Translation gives CASSYSRDRGTEAFF.

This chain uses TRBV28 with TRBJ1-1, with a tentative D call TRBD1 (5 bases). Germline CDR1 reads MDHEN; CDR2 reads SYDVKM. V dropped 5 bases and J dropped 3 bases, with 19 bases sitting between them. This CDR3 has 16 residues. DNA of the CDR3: TGTGCCAGCAGTCCTTCCCTCGGGAGGGGTGACACTGAAGCTTTCTTT. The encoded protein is CASSPSLGRGDTEAFF.

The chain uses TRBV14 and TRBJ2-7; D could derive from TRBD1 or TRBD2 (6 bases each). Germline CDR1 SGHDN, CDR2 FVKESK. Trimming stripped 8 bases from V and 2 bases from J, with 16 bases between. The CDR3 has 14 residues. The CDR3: CASARGGGTYEQYF. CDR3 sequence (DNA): TGTGCCAGCGCCCGAGGGGGAGGTACCTACGAGCAGTACTTC. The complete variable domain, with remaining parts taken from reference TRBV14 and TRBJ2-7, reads EAGVTQFPSHSVIEKGQTVTLRCDPISGHDNLYWYRRVMGKEIKFLLHFVKESKQDESGMPNNRFLAERTGGTYSTLKVQPAELEDSGVYFCASARGGGTYEQYFGPGTRLTVT.

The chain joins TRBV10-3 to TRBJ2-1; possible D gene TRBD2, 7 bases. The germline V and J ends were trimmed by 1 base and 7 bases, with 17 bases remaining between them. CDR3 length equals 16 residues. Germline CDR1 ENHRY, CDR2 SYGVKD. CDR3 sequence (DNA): TGTGCCATCAGTGAGTTCGCACAGGGAGGGCGTAATGAGCAGTTCTTC. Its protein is CAISEFAQGGRNEQFF.